The rows below give T cell receptor beta chains drawn from one sample of a study of shared clonotypes between healthy human individuals. The repertoire was sequenced with immunoSEQ multiplex PCR; TCRdb's copy has only in-frame clones and lacks some. The profile covers about 2.4 million clones, with approximately 94% appearing a single time and more than 0.35% taken by the ten largest. What was sequenced was naive CD4+ T cells from PBMCs. The receptors here all came from a young man in good health. Some clones in this sample may be carry-over from other donors' samples. CDR3s include the opening cysteine and the closing phenylalanine or tryptophan. D genes are given only for firm matches. Size is omitted from some rows. Given values are once, few, many or a class for expanded clones.

v_call,j_call,clone_size,d_call,cdr3_aa,cdr3_nt
TRBV28,TRBJ2-4,NA,TRBD1,CASSSQGIFGNIQYF,TGTGCCAGCAGTTCACAGGGGATATTTGGAAACATTCAGTACTTC
TRBV7-7,TRBJ2-2,NA,NA,CASSPLGGIHGELFF,TGTGCCAGCAGCCCTCTTGGGGGTATTCACGGGGAGCTGTTTTTT
TRBV10-3,TRBJ2-7,NA,TRBD2,CAISPGLAGRSYEQYF,TGTGCCATCAGCCCGGGACTAGCGGGACGGTCCTACGAGCAGTACTTC
TRBV10-3,TRBJ2-7,once,NA,CAISRDGSYEQYF,TGTGCCATCAGCCGGGACGGCTCCTACGAGCAGTACTTC
TRBV6-5,TRBJ2-7,NA,NA,CASSGSTGPYNEQYF,TGTGCCAGCAGTGGCTCTACCGGGCCCTACAATGAGCAGTACTTC
TRBV7-2,TRBJ2-7,NA,TRBD1,CASSPGTATYEQYF,TGTGCCAGCAGCCCAGGGACAGCTACCTACGAGCAGTACTTC
TRBV19,TRBJ2-1,NA,NA,CASSIAAGKRNEQFF,TGTGCCAGTAGTATTGCGGCAGGAAAGAGGAATGAGCAGTTCTTC
TRBV9,TRBJ2-3,NA,NA,CASSVGGTDTQYF,TGTGCCAGCAGCGTAGGGGGGACAGATACGCAGTATTTT
TRBV6-1,TRBJ2-7,NA,NA,CASRENIAALSYEQYF,TGTGCCAGCAGGGAAAACATAGCGGCCCTCTCCTACGAGCAGTACTTC
TRBV7-2,TRBJ1-6,NA,NA,CASSLFWGGQYNSPLHF,TGTGCCAGCAGCTTATTCTGGGGTGGACAGTATAATTCACCCCTCCACTTT
TRBV6-1,TRBJ2-7,NA,TRBD1,CASSITGTGPYEQYF,TGTGCCAGCAGCATAACCGGGACAGGTCCCTACGAGCAGTACTTC
TRBV7-2,TRBJ1-1,NA,NA,CASSFNRRNTEAFF,TGTGCCAGCAGCTTTAACCGGCGGAACACTGAAGCTTTCTTT
TRBV9,TRBJ2-5,once,NA,CASSVSTVQETQYF,TGTGCCAGCAGCGTAAGCACTGTCCAAGAGACCCAGTACTTC
TRBV28,TRBJ2-1,NA,NA,CASRLVGGSYNEQFF,TGTGCCAGCCGCCTTGTCGGCGGCTCCTACAATGAGCAGTTCTTC
TRBV7-8,TRBJ2-7,NA,NA,CASSPSRDKSSYEQYF,TGTGCCAGCAGCCCCAGCAGGGACAAGAGCTCCTACGAGCAGTACTTC
TRBV28,TRBJ2-1,NA,NA,CASSLRGNEQFF,TGTGCCAGCAGTTTGAGGGGGAATGAGCAGTTCTTC
TRBV5-4,TRBJ2-7,NA,TRBD2,CASSPGSGAGGPYEQYF,TGTGCCAGCAGCCCAGGGTCGGGAGCGGGAGGGCCCTACGAGCAGTACTTC
TRBV28,TRBJ2-2,NA,NA,CASSWGARLHTGAGELFF,TGTGCCAGCAGTTGGGGCGCAAGACTTCACACTGGGGCCGGGGAGCTGTTTTTT
TRBV18,TRBJ2-3,NA,NA,CASSPPGSGRTDTQYF,TGTGCCAGCTCACCACCGGGGTCCGGTCGCACAGATACGCAGTATTTT
TRBV2,TRBJ1-2,NA,TRBD1,CASRPGQGHGGYTF,TGTGCCAGCAGGCCGGGACAGGGGCACGGTGGCTACACCTTC
TRBV10-1,TRBJ2-2,NA,NA,CASSEPGANTGELFF,TGCGCCAGCAGTGAACCGGGAGCGAACACCGGGGAGCTGTTTTTT
TRBV28,TRBJ1-1,NA,NA,CASSDYRAGGTEAFF,TGTGCCAGCAGTGACTACAGGGCCGGGGGCACTGAAGCTTTCTTT